This T cell receptor beta chain was recovered during a study of identical twins. Notes on the study in general: Within cord blood, abundant beta clonotypes carried fewer insertions, but memory repertoires showed no such trend. Monozygotic twin pairs showed more out-of-frame TCR alpha sharing than models estimated.

Everyone who gave samples was a healthy Caucasian. Germline CDR1 is MDHEN and CDR2 is SYDVKM. This CDR3 has 15 amino acids. V lost 1 base and J lost 10, with 14 bases in between. A template switching step contributed a universal primer site, while unique molecular identifiers were present in the cDNA. Via MiXCR, TCRdb re-called the 5' RACE reads, giving one row per CDR3 protein. There are 400,000 to 500,000 distinct CDR3 sequences in the sample; under 20% occur only once, and about 12% lies in the top ten. This clonotype was seen ten or more times. Its cognate antigen is unknown. The rearrangement uses TRBV28 and TRBJ1-6; D not certain. Sequenced sample: naive T cells sorted from blood. The origin of this receptor is a man in his fifties in good health. The CDR3 here is CASSLFGRNQSPLHF. For the CDR3, the DNA is TGTGCCAGCAGTTTATTTGGCCGTAACCAATCACCCCTCCACTTT.